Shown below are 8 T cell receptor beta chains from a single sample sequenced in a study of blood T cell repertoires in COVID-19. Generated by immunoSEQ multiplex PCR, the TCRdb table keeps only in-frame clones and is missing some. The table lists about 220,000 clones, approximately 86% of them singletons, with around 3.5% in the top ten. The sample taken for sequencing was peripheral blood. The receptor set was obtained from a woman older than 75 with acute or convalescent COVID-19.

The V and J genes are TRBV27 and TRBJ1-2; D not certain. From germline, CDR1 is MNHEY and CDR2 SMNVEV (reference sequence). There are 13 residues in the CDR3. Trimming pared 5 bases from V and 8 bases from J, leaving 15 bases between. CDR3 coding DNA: TGTGCCAGCAGTCCTATCGGCGGGCACGGCTACACCTTC. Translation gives CASSPIGGHGYTF.

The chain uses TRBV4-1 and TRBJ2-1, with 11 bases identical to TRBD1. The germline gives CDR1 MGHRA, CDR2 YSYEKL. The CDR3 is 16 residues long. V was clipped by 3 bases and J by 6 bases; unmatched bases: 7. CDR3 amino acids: CASSQEGTGGRNEQFF. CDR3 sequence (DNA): TGCGCCAGCAGCCAGGAAGGGACAGGGGGTCGCAATGAGCAGTTCTTC.

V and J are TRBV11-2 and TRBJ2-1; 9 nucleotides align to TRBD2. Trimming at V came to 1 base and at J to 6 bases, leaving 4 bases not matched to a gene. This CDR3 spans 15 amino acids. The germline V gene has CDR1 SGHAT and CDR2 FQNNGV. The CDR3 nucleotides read TGTGCCAGCAGCTTAGGAGCGGGGGGTCTCAATGAGCAGTTCTTC. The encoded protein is CASSLGAGGLNEQFF.

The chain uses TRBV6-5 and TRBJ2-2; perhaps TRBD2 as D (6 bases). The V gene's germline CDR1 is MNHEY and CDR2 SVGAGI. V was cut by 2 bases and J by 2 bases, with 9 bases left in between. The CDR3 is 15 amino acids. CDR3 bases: TGTGCCAGCAGTTACGGAGGGTACAACACCGGGGAGCTGTTTTTT. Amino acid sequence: CASSYGGYNTGELFF.

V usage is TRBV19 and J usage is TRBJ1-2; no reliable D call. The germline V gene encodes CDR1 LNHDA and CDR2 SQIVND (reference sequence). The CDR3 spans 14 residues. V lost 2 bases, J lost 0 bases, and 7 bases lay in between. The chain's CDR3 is CASSIQDSNYGYTF. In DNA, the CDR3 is TGTGCCAGTAGTATACAGGATTCTAACTATGGCTACACCTTC. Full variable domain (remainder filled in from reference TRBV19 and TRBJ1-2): DGGITQSPKYLFRKEGQNVTLSCEQNLNHDAMYWYRQDPGQGLRLIYYSQIVNDFQKGDIAEGYSVSREKKESFPLTVTSAQKNPTAFYLCASSIQDSNYGYTFGSGTRLTVV.

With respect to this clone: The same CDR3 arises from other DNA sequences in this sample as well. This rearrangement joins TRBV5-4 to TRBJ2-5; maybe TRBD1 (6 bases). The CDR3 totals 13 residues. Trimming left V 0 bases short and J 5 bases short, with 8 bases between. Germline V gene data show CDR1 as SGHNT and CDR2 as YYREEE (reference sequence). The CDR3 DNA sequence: TGTGCCAGCAGCTTGGACAGGGTTGAGACCCAGTACTTC. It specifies CASSLDRVETQYF.

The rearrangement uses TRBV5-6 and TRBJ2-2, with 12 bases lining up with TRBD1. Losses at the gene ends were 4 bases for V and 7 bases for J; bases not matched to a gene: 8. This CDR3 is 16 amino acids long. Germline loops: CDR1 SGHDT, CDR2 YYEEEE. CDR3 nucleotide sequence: TGTGCCAGCAGCCGTTGGGACAGGGGGCAAAACGGGGAGCTGTTTTTT. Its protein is CASSRWDRGQNGELFF.

The CDR3 loop is CASSDKGLSRNNEKLFF. CDR3 nucleotides: TGCGCCAGCAGTGACAAGGGGCTCTCACGAAATAATGAAAAACTGTTTTTT. The chain combines TRBV10-2 with TRBJ1-4; tentative D call: TRBD1 (5 bases). The CDR3 sequence is 17 residues long. V was trimmed by 3 bases and J by 4 bases, leaving 18 bases between them. CDR1 and CDR2 from the germline V gene are WSHSY and SAAADI.